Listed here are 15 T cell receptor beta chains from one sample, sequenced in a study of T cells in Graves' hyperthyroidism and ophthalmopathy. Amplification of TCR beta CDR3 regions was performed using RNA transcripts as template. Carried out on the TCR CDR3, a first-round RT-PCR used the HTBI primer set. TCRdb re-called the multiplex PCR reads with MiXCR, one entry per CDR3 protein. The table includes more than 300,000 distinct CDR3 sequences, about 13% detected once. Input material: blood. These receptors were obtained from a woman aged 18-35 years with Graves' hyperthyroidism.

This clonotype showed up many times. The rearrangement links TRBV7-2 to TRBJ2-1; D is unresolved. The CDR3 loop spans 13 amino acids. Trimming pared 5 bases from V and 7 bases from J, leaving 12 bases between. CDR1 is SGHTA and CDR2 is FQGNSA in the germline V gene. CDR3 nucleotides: TGTGCCAGCAGCCCTTCCTGGGCGAATGAGCAGTTCTTC. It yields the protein CASSPSWANEQFF.

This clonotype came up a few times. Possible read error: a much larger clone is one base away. CDR3 loop: CASSGLASGKLFF. The CDR3 DNA reads TGTGCCTCCTCGGGACTAGCGTCCGGGAAGCTGTTTTTT. This sequence joins TRBV7-2 and TRBJ2-2; TRBD2 agrees at 10 bases. Germline values: CDR1 SGHTA, CDR2 FQGNSA. There are 13 residues in the CDR3.

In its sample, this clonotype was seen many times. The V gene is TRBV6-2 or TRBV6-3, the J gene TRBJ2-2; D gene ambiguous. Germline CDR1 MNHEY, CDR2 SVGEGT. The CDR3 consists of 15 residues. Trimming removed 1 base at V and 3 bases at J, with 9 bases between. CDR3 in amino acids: CASSYWRRHTGELFF. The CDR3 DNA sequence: TGTGCCAGCAGTTACTGGCGGCGACACACCGGGGAGCTGTTTTTT.

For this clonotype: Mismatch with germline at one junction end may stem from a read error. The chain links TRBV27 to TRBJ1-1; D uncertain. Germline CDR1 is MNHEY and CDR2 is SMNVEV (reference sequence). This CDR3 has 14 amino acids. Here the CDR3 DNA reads TGTGCCAGCAGTTTAGGGAGTATGAACACTGAAGCTCTCTTT. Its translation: CASSLGSMNTEALF.

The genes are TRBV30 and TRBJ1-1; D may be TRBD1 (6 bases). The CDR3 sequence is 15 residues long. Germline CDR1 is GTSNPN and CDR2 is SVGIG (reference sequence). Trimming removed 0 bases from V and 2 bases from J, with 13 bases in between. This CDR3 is CAWSVFGTHNTEAFF. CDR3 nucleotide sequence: TGTGCCTGGAGTGTTTTTGGGACACATAACACTGAAGCTTTCTTT.

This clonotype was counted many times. The CDR3 sequence: CASVIGGYGYTF. The CDR3 bases are TGTGCCAGTGTTATAGGGGGCTATGGCTACACCTTC. This chain joins TRBV2 and TRBJ1-2; D might be TRBD1 (6 bases). In germline, CDR1 is SNHLY, CDR2 FYNNEI. The CDR3 spans 12 residues. The V and J ends lost 9 bases and 4 bases respectively, with 12 bases between them.

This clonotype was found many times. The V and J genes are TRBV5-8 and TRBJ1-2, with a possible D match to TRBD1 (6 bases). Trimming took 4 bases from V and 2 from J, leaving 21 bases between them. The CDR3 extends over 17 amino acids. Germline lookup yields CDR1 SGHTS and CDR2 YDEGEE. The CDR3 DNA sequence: TGTGCCAGCAGCGAGCGGACAGACCCATCCTACAACTATGGCTACACCTTC. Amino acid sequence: CASSERTDPSYNYGYTF.

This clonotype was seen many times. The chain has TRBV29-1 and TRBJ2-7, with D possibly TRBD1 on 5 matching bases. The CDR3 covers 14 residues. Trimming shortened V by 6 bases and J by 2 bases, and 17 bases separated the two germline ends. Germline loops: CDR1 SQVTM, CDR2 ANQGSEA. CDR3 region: CSVGPGMGTYEQYF. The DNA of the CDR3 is TGCAGCGTGGGGCCGGGTATGGGCACCTACGAGCAGTACTTC.

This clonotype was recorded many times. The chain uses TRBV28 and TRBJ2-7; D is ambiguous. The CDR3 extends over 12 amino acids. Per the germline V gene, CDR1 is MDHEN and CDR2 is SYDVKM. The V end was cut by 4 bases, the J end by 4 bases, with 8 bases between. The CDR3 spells CASSSAWYEQYF. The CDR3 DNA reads TGTGCCAGCAGTTCCGCTTGGTACGAGCAGTACTTC.

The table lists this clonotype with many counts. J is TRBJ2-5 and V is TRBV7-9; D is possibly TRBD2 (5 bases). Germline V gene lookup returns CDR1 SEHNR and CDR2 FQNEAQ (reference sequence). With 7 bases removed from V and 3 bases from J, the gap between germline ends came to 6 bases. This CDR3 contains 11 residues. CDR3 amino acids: CASTREETQYF. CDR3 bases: TGTGCCAGCACGAGGGAAGAGACCCAGTACTTC.

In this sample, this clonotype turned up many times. This chain's CDR3 is CASRLDRGHSYEQYF. CDR3 DNA sequence: TGTGCCAGCAGATTGGACAGGGGGCACTCCTACGAGCAGTACTTC. This chain links TRBV12-3 or TRBV12-4 with TRBJ2-7; 11 nucleotides line up with TRBD1. This CDR3 is 15 amino acids long. J lost 0 bases, V lost 6 bases, and 4 bases had no gene match.

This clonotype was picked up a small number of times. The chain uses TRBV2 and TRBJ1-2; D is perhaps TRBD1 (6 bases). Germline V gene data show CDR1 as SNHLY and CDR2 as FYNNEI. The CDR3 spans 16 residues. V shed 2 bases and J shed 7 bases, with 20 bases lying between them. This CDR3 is CASSETYGGTGSGYTF. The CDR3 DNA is TGTGCCAGCAGTGAAACTTATGGAGGTACAGGGTCTGGCTACACCTTC.

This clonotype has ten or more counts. The CDR3 DNA sequence: TGTGCCAGCAGTCCCCCCGGGACAAGTCCTTCCTACGAGCAGTACTTC. It translates to CASSPPGTSPSYEQYF. V and J are TRBV28 and TRBJ2-7; TRBD1 might be the D (6 bases). Deletions cut 5 bases from V and 1 base from J, with 18 bases between. This CDR3 has 16 residues. Per germline, CDR1 MDHEN and CDR2 SYDVKM.

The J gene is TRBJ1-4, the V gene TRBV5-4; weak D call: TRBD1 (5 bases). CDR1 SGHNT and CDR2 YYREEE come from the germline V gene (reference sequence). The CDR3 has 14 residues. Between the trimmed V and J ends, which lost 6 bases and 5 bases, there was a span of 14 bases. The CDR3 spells CASTSGTINEKLFF. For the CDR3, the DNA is TGTGCCAGCACTTCCGGGACGATCAATGAAAAACTGTTTTTT.

CDR3 region: CSARDMGDSATIYF. In nucleotides, the CDR3 is TGCAGTGCTAGAGATATGGGAGATTCTGCCACCATATATTTT. The chain couples TRBV20-1 to TRBJ1-3; D unresolved. The CDR3 length is 14 residues. The germline V gene has CDR1 DFQATT and CDR2 SNEGSKA (reference sequence). Trimming removed 0 bases at V and 9 bases at J, with 15 bases between.